The 31 T cell receptor beta chains below were found in one sample sequenced in a study of Ad26.COV2.S vaccination and SARS-CoV-2 variants. The treatment is: some 20 received Ad26.COV2.S at low or high dose, single or two shots; roughly five received placebo; per-sample allocation not given. Sampling was done on day 63 after the first vaccine or placebo injection. Method: immunoSEQ multiplex PCR; TCRdb's copy keeps in-frame clones and lacks some. This sample has 400,000 to 450,000 clones, with approximately 90% found just once. Sequencing was performed on peripheral blood, taken in a trial of Ad26.COV2.S vaccine versus placebo. All receptors come from a person aged 18 to 65 who received the Ad26.COV2.S COVID-19 vaccine or a placebo.

The chain is built from TRBV15 and TRBJ2-2; no clear D gene. The CDR3 covers 13 residues. Germline assignment: CDR1 LNHNV and CDR2 YYDKDF (reference sequence). The V end was cut by 1 base, the J end by 5 bases, with 5 bases between. In nucleotides, the CDR3 is TGTGCCACCAGCAGAGTAATTACCGGGGAGCTGTTTTTT. Translating it yields CATSRVITGELFF.

The rearrangement links TRBV6-2 or TRBV6-3 to TRBJ2-1, with 8 bases matching TRBD1. From germline, CDR1 is MNHEY and CDR2 SVGEGT. The V and J ends lost 6 bases and 0 bases, in that order; junction bases with no gene match: 4. There are 15 residues in the CDR3. The CDR3 nucleotides read TGTGCCAGCAGCCAGGGGGCGAGCTCCTACAATGAGCAGTTCTTC. This encodes CASSQGASSYNEQFF.

The chain carries TRBV27 and TRBJ2-1, with TRBD2 identical over 8 bases. Germline V lookup: CDR1 MNHEY, CDR2 SMNVEV (reference sequence). V lost 5 bases to trimming and J lost 8 bases; unmatched junction nucleotides: 8. CDR3 length equals 14 residues. For the CDR3, the DNA is TGTGCCAGCAGTGGATTCGCGGGAGGTTATGAGCAGTTCTTC. Amino acid sequence: CASSGFAGGYEQFF.

The chain carries TRBV7-2 and TRBJ2-2; D may be TRBD2 (5 bases). V was pared by 5 bases and J by 2 bases, with 18 bases between. CDR1 is SGHTA and CDR2 is FQGNSA in the germline V gene. The CDR3 sequence is 17 residues long. The CDR3 here is CASSPYLGSVNTGELFF. The CDR3 nucleotides read TGTGCCAGCAGCCCCTACCTCGGTAGCGTAAACACCGGGGAGCTGTTTTTT.

The gene calls are TRBV30 and TRBJ2-7; D unresolved. This CDR3 has 12 residues. V lost 0 bases and J lost 1, with 4 bases in between. The germline gives CDR1 GTSNPN, CDR2 SVGIG (reference sequence). CDR3: CAWSVTSYEQYF. For the CDR3, the DNA is TGTGCCTGGAGTGTCACGTCCTACGAGCAGTACTTC.

The genes are TRBV5-4 and TRBJ2-1; 8 nucleotides line up with TRBD2. The CDR3 is made up of 15 amino acids. J gave up 8 bases and V 5 bases, and 12 bases lay outside the gene matches. The V gene's germline CDR1 is SGHNT and CDR2 YYREEE (reference sequence). The CDR3 is CASSWTSSFGDEQFF. As DNA, the CDR3 is TGTGCCAGCAGTTGGACTAGCTCTTTCGGCGATGAGCAGTTCTTC.

V usage is TRBV7-9 and J usage is TRBJ2-1; D is ambiguous. The V end was cut by 5 bases, the J end by 0 bases, with 11 bases between. CDR1 is SEHNR, CDR2 FQNEAQ, per germline (reference sequence). The CDR3 totals 15 residues. CDR3 bases: TGTGCCAGCAGCACTGACTGGAGCTCCTACAATGAGCAGTTCTTC. Its translation is CASSTDWSSYNEQFF.

This clone appeared a single time. The V gene is TRBV27, the J gene TRBJ2-7; 7 nucleotides match TRBD2. This CDR3 is 15 amino acids long. V lost 2 bases, J lost 4 bases, and 8 bases stayed unmatched. Germline loops: CDR1 MNHEY, CDR2 SMNVEV (reference sequence). CDR3 sequence reads: CASSLRGGPFYEQYF. The CDR3 coding sequence is TGTGCCAGCAGTTTAAGGGGAGGGCCTTTTTACGAGCAGTACTTC.

The chain carries TRBV13 and TRBJ1-1; TRBD1 matches 7 bases. V shed 7 bases, J shed 1 base, and the junction held 6 bases outside the gene matches. Germline CDR1 and CDR2: PRHDT and FYEKMQ (reference sequence). The CDR3 loop spans 14 amino acids. The CDR3 region is CASTPGQQNTEAFF. Written as DNA, the CDR3 is TGTGCCAGCACTCCGGGACAGCAGAACACTGAAGCTTTCTTT.

CDR3 bases: TGCGCCAGCAGCTTGGATGGGGGGTTGGGGCAGCCCCAGCATTTT. Protein sequence: CASSLDGGLGQPQHF. The rearrangement links TRBV5-1 to TRBJ1-5; tentative D call: TRBD1 (5 bases). Per germline, CDR1 SGHRS and CDR2 YFSETQ. The CDR3 runs to 15 residues. The germline V and J ends were trimmed by 0 bases and 7 bases, with 14 bases remaining between them. Using reference TRBV5-1 and TRBJ1-5 for the parts outside the CDR3, the full variable domain is KAGVTQTPRYLIKTRGQQVTLSCSPISGHRSVSWYQQTPGQGLQFLFEYFSETQRNKGNFPGRFSGRQFSNSRSEMNVSTLELGDSALYLCASSLDGGLGQPQHFGDGTRLSIL.

The chain couples TRBV30 to TRBJ1-2; TRBD1 might be the D (5 bases). Trimming took 8 bases from V and 2 from J, leaving 15 bases between them. The CDR3 is 13 residues long. Germline values: CDR1 GTSNPN, CDR2 SVGIG (reference sequence). CDR3: CARAGEGNYGYTF. CDR3 DNA sequence: TGTGCCCGGGCGGGGGAGGGAAACTATGGCTACACCTTC.

V is TRBV7-2 and J is TRBJ1-3; D uncertain. V lost 4 bases to trimming and J lost 4 bases, with 11 bases between them. Looked up from germline, CDR1 is SGHTA and CDR2 is FQGNSA. The CDR3 is 14 residues long. Here the CDR3 DNA reads TGTGCCAGCAGCTCATGGGGTAGCGGAAACACCATATATTTT. It yields the protein CASSSWGSGNTIYF.

CDR3 nucleotide sequence: TGTGCCAGCAGCCAAGAGTATGGGGGATCCTACAATGAGCAGTTCTTC. Its translation is CASSQEYGGSYNEQFF. The chain recombines TRBV4-2 with TRBJ2-1; perhaps D is TRBD1 or TRBD2 (5 bases each). CDR3 size: 16 residues. Trimming took off 0 bases at V and 1 base at J, with 10 bases between the two ends. The germline V gene encodes CDR1 LGHNA and CDR2 YNFKEQ.

The V and J genes are TRBV14 and TRBJ1-5; maybe TRBD1 (5 bases). V was shortened by 2 bases and J by 13 bases, with 9 bases between the two germline ends. Germline V lookup: CDR1 SGHDN, CDR2 FVKESK. CDR3 length equals 11 residues. CDR3 nucleotides: TGTGCCAGCAGCCAACGGGACTCGCAGCATTTT. As protein: CASSQRDSQHF.

This clone was counted a single time. CDR3 DNA: TGTGCCAGCAGTTTTGATGGATCCTACGAGCAGTACTTC. This codes for CASSFDGSYEQYF. The rearrangement joins TRBV27 to TRBJ2-7; D remains ambiguous. The germline gives CDR1 MNHEY, CDR2 SMNVEV (reference sequence). The V end lost 3 bases, the J end lost 1 base, and 7 bases lay between the germline ends. This CDR3 comprises 13 residues.

This chain joins TRBV19 and TRBJ1-6; the D gene is possibly TRBD1 (6 bases). Germline V gene lookup returns CDR1 LNHDA and CDR2 SQIVND (reference sequence). Between the trimmed V and J ends, which lost 5 bases and 9 bases, there was a span of 20 bases. CDR3 length: 16 residues. The CDR3: CASSQGTGGAGSPLHF. The CDR3, as DNA: TGTGCCAGTAGTCAAGGCACGGGGGGCGCCGGTTCACCCCTCCACTTT.

The genes are TRBV7-6 and TRBJ2-3, with 8 bases fitting TRBD2. Trimming removed 3 bases from V and 0 bases from J; junction bases left unmatched: 8. CDR1 is SGHVS, CDR2 FNYEAQ, per germline. The CDR3 covers 17 residues. CDR3 sequence reads: CASSLRTGGPSTDTQYF. The CDR3 nucleotides read TGTGCCAGCAGCTTGCGGACGGGAGGGCCAAGCACAGATACGCAGTATTTT.

The chain joins TRBV19 to TRBJ2-7; weak D call: TRBD1 (5 bases). The CDR3 contains 14 residues. V lost 1 base and J lost 3, with 10 bases in between. The germline gives CDR1 LNHDA, CDR2 SQIVND (reference sequence). The CDR3 bases are TGTGCCAGTAGTATAGCACCCCAGGGCTACGAGCAGTACTTC. It codes for CASSIAPQGYEQYF.

The chain couples TRBV2 to TRBJ2-7; 12 bases are a match to TRBD2. The CDR3 is 15 residues long. The J segment lost 2 bases and the V segment lost 10 bases, leaving 9 bases of the junction unmatched. Germline lookup yields CDR1 SNHLY and CDR2 FYNNEI. The CDR3, as DNA: TGTGCCATCAAGGGGGGACTAGCGGGCGCCTACGAGCAGTACTTC. It yields the protein CAIKGGLAGAYEQYF.

The rearrangement joins TRBV14 to TRBJ1-1; the D is unclear. The CDR3 contains 13 residues. V lost 0 bases and J 8 bases, leaving 10 bases between the germline ends. Looked up from germline, CDR1 is SGHDN and CDR2 is FVKESK. CDR3 sequence (DNA): TGTGCCAGCAGCCAAGATTTATTGGGGGAAGCTTTCTTT. Its translation: CASSQDLLGEAFF.

The rearrangement joins TRBV28 to TRBJ1-2; D not resolved. Trimming took 4 bases from V and 4 from J, leaving 7 bases between them. The CDR3 loop spans 12 amino acids. Germline V gives CDR1 MDHEN, CDR2 SYDVKM. CDR3 amino acids: CASSSKAYGYTF. In DNA form, the CDR3 reads TGTGCCAGCAGTTCGAAAGCCTATGGCTACACCTTC.

This chain uses TRBV7-8 with TRBJ2-2; 9 bases map to TRBD1. CDR1 SGHVS and CDR2 FQNEAQ come from the germline V gene. This CDR3 comprises 18 residues. V trimming: 0 bases; J trimming: 1 base; junction bases outside the gene matches: 6. The CDR3 DNA reads TGTGCCAGCAGCTTAGCGTCCCTGGGACAGGGGAACACCGGGGAGCTGTTTTTT. Translated, it gives CASSLASLGQGNTGELFF.

The chain couples TRBV3-1 (or the pseudogene TRBV3-2) to TRBJ1-6; D remains unclear. Trimming shortened V by 2 bases and J by 9 bases, and 8 bases separated the two germline ends. The CDR3 has 13 amino acids. The V gene's germline CDR1 is LGHDT and CDR2 YNNKEL (reference sequence). The CDR3 reads CASSQLIVSPLHF. The CDR3 DNA is TGTGCCAGCAGCCAACTAATCGTTTCACCCCTCCACTTT.

In this sample, this clone turned up once. The chain carries TRBV27 and TRBJ2-6; no definite D call. Germline CDR1 MNHEY, CDR2 SMNVEV (reference sequence). CDR3 size: 14 residues. Trimming cost V 8 bases and J 6 bases, with 14 bases left between them. CDR3 residues: CASADNGQANVLTF. The CDR3, as DNA: TGTGCCAGCGCCGATAACGGGCAGGCCAACGTCCTGACTTTC.

The gene calls are TRBV7-9 and TRBJ2-2; unclear D gene. V was trimmed by 1 base and J by 1 base, leaving 4 bases between them. From germline, CDR1 is SEHNR and CDR2 FQNEAQ (reference sequence). This CDR3 has 14 amino acids. In DNA form, the CDR3 reads TGTGCCAGCAGCTTAGATCTGAACACCGGGGAGCTGTTTTTT. Residues: CASSLDLNTGELFF.

The chain is built from TRBV3-1 (or the pseudogene TRBV3-2) and TRBJ2-2; no firm D call. Germline V gives CDR1 LGHDT, CDR2 YNNKEL (reference sequence). The CDR3 has 14 residues. Trimming pared 4 bases from V and 4 bases from J, leaving 10 bases between. The CDR3 coding sequence is TGTGCCAGCAGCCTCCACTTATTCACCGGGGAGCTGTTTTTT. It specifies CASSLHLFTGELFF.

The chain is built from TRBV6-2 or TRBV6-3 and TRBJ2-5; D might be TRBD1 (5 bases). The CDR3 is 16 amino acids. V was clipped by 3 bases and J by 3 bases, with 17 bases between them. CDR1 is MNHEY and CDR2 is SVGEGT in the germline V gene. The CDR3 nucleotides are TGTGCCAGCAGTTATGCAGGACAATCCGGTAAAGAGACCCAGTACTTC. It yields the protein CASSYAGQSGKETQYF.

The rearrangement links TRBV5-4 to TRBJ2-7; 7 nucleotides line up with TRBD1. The length of the CDR3 is 14 residues. V lost 0 bases to trimming and J lost 2 bases; unmatched junction nucleotides: 2. Germline V gene data show CDR1 as SGHNT and CDR2 as YYREEE (reference sequence). The CDR3 region is CASSLGQGPYEQYF. In DNA form, the CDR3 reads TGTGCCAGCAGCTTGGGACAGGGACCCTACGAGCAGTACTTC. Full variable domain (remainder filled in from reference TRBV5-4 and TRBJ2-7): ETGVTQSPTHLIKTRGQQVTLRCSSQSGHNTVSWYQQALGQGPQFIFQYYREEENGRGNFPPRFSGLQFPNYSSELNVNALELDDSALYLCASSLGQGPYEQYFGPGTRLTVT.

This chain connects TRBV11-2 to TRBJ2-1, with a weak D call TRBD2 (6 bases). The germline CDR1 and CDR2 sequences are SGHAT and FQNNGV. Trimming cost V 6 bases and J 6 bases, with 15 bases left between them. The CDR3 is 14 amino acids. The CDR3 sequence is CASRGGAGGNEQFF. The CDR3 region has the DNA TGTGCCAGCAGGGGAGGAGCGGGCGGCAATGAGCAGTTCTTC.

This clone appeared once. The rearrangement uses TRBV23-1 and TRBJ2-7; D gene ambiguous. TRBV23-1 is designated an ORF whose function remains uncertain. Trimming left V 0 bases short and J 4 bases short, with 7 bases between. This CDR3 has 13 residues. The CDR3 reads CASSQSPRYEQYF. Written as DNA, the CDR3 is TGCGCCAGCAGTCAATCCCCTCGGTACGAGCAGTACTTC.

The rearrangement links TRBV9 to TRBJ1-1; no firm D call. The CDR3 length is 15 residues. The germline V and J ends were trimmed by 4 bases and 5 bases, with 18 bases remaining between them. Per germline, CDR1 SGDLS and CDR2 YYNGEE. CDR3 DNA sequence: TGTGCCAGCAGCCCTCATTTGCGGGGTCCGACTGAAGCTTTCTTT. It codes for CASSPHLRGPTEAFF.